Presented here are 7 T cell receptor beta chains from one specimen sequenced in a study of blood T cell repertoires in COVID-19. TCRdb's table, derived via immunoSEQ multiplex PCR, lists solely in-frame clones and lacks some. This sample has roughly 160,000 clones, with roughly 80% found just once. Sequencing was done on a sample of PBMCs or T cells enriched from blood (not recorded which). Receptors originate from a middle-aged woman with acute COVID-19.

The chain couples TRBV14 to TRBJ1-1; 7 bases agree with TRBD1. Germline V lookup: CDR1 SGHDN, CDR2 FVKESK. The CDR3 runs to 16 residues. The J segment lost 2 bases and the V segment lost 2 bases, leaving 8 bases of the junction unmatched. The CDR3 reads CASSQSSQGPNTEAFF. CDR3 nucleotides: TGTGCCAGCAGCCAATCCTCACAGGGGCCTAACACTGAAGCTTTCTTT.

V gene TRBV5-1 combines with J gene TRBJ1-6; perhaps TRBD1 as D (5 bases). This CDR3 is built from 14 residues. The V and J ends lost 1 base and 6 bases respectively, with 8 bases between them. The V gene's germline CDR1 is SGHRS and CDR2 YFSETQ. This CDR3 is CASSLRQINSPLHF. The CDR3, as DNA: TGCGCCAGCAGCTTGCGACAGATTAATTCACCCCTCCACTTT.

The CDR3 region has the DNA TGTGCCAGCTGGACAGGGGGCGCCGCTGAAGCTTTCTTT. Translating it yields CASWTGGAAEAFF. The chain couples TRBV6-5 to TRBJ1-1; 11 bases are a match to TRBD1. V lost 8 bases and J lost 6; bases outside the gene matches: 5. CDR3 length: 13 residues. Germline V gene lookup returns CDR1 MNHEY and CDR2 SVGAGI.

The V gene is TRBV5-1, the J gene TRBJ2-7; 9 bases match TRBD2. The CDR3 extends over 14 amino acids. V was pared by 4 bases and J by 4 bases, with 6 bases of the junction left unmatched. Germline lookup yields CDR1 SGHRS and CDR2 YFSETQ. CDR3: CASSLWTSEYEQYF. Written as DNA, the CDR3 is TGCGCCAGCAGCCTATGGACTAGCGAATACGAGCAGTACTTC.

J is TRBJ2-5 and V is TRBV28; 9 positions match TRBD2. The V gene end was trimmed by 5 bases and the J gene end by 4 bases; junction bases not matched to a gene: 11. From germline, CDR1 is MDHEN and CDR2 SYDVKM. The CDR3 has 16 residues. The CDR3 sequence is CASSPLGGRARETQYF. The CDR3 coding sequence is TGTGCCAGCAGTCCCCTCGGCGGGAGGGCCAGAGAGACCCAGTACTTC.

The chain links TRBV14 to TRBJ1-4; possibly TRBD1 for D (6 bases). The germline V and J ends were trimmed by 1 base and 0 bases, with 9 bases remaining between them. CDR1 is SGHDN, CDR2 FVKESK, per germline. The CDR3 runs 16 residues. The chain's CDR3 is CASSQGTDPTNEKLFF. The CDR3 DNA reads as TGTGCCAGCAGCCAAGGGACAGACCCAACTAATGAAAAACTGTTTTTT.

The chain combines TRBV9 with TRBJ2-2; 11 nucleotides line up with TRBD2. V lost 0 bases to trimming and J lost 0 bases; unmatched junction nucleotides: 10. CDR1 and CDR2 from the germline V gene are SGDLS and YYNGEE. CDR3 length: 20 amino acids. Written as DNA, the CDR3 is TGTGCCAGCAGCGTAGAGGGGTTAGCGGGAGGGCCTACGAACACCGGGGAGCTGTTTTTT. It codes for CASSVEGLAGGPTNTGELFF.